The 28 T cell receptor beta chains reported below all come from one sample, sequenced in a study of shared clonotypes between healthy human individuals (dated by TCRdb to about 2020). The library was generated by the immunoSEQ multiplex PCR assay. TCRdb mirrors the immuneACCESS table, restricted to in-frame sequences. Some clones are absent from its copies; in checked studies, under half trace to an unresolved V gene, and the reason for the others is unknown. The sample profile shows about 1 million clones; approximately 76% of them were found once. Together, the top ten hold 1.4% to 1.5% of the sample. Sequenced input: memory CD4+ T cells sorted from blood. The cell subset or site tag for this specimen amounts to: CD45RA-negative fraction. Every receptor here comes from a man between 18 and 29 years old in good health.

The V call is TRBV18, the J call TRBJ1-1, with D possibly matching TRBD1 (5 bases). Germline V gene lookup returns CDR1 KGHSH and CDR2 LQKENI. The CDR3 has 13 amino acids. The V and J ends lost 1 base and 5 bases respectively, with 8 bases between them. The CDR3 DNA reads TGTGCCAGCTCACCACAGGGGATTACTGAAGCTTTCTTT. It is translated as CASSPQGITEAFF.

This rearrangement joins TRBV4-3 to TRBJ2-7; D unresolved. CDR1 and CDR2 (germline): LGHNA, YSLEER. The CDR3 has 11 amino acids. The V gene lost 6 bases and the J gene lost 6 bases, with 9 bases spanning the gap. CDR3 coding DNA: TGCGCCAGCAGTCTTTTTGGCGAGCAGTACTTC. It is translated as CASSLFGEQYF.

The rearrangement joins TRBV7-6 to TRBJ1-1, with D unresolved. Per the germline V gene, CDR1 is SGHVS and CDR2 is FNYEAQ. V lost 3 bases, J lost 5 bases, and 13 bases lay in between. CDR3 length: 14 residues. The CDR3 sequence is CASSFIGRPTEAFF. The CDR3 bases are TGTGCCAGCAGCTTTATCGGCAGGCCGACTGAAGCTTTCTTT. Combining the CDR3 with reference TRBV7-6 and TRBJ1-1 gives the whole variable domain GAGVSQSPRYKVTKRGQDVALRCDPISGHVSLYWYRQALGQGPEFLTYFNYEAQQDKSGLPNDRFSAERPEGSISTLTIQRTEQRDSAMYRCASSFIGRPTEAFFGQGTRLTVV.

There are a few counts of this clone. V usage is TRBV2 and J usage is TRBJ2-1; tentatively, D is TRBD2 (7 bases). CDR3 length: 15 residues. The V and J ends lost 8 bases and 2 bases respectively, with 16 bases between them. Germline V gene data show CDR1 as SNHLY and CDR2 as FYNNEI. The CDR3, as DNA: TGTGCCAGCCACATGTTGCGGGGGCCCTACAATGAGCAGTTCTTC. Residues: CASHMLRGPYNEQFF.

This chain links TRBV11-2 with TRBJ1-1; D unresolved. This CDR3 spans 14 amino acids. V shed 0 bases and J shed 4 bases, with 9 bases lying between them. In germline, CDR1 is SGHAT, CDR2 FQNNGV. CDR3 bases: TGTGCCAGCAGCTTAGAGAGACTATCCACTGAAGCTTTCTTT. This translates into CASSLERLSTEAFF.

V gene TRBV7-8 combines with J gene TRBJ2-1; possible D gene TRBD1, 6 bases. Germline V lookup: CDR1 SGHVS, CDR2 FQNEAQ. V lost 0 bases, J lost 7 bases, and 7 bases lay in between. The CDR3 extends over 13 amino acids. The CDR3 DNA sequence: TGTGCCAGCAGCTTAGCCACAGGGAATGAGCAGTTCTTC. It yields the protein CASSLATGNEQFF.

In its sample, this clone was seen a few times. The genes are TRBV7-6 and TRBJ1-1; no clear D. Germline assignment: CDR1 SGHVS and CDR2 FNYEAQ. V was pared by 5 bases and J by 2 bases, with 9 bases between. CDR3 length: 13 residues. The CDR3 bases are TGTGCCAGCAGCCTGGGTTTCAACACTGAAGCTTTCTTT. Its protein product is CASSLGFNTEAFF. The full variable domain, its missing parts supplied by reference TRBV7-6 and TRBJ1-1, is GAGVSQSPRYKVTKRGQDVALRCDPISGHVSLYWYRQALGQGPEFLTYFNYEAQQDKSGLPNDRFSAERPEGSISTLTIQRTEQRDSAMYRCASSLGFNTEAFFGQGTRLTVV.

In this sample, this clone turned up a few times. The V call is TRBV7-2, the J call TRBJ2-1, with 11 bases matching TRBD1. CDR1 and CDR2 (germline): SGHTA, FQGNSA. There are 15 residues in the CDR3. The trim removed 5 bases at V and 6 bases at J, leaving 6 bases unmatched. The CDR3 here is CASSTGQGAVNEQFF. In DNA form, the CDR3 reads TGTGCCAGCAGCACAGGACAGGGGGCGGTCAATGAGCAGTTCTTC.

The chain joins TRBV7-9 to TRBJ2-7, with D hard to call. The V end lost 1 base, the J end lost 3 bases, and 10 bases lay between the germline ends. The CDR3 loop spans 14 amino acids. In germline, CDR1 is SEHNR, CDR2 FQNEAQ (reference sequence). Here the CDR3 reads CASSLGGVGYEQYF. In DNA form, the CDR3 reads TGTGCCAGCAGCTTAGGTGGGGTTGGCTACGAGCAGTACTTC.

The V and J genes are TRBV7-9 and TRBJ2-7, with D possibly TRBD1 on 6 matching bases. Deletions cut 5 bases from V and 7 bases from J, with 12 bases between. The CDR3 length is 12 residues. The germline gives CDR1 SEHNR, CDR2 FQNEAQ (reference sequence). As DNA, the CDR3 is TGTGCCAGCAGCCCAAACAGGGCAGAGCAGTACTTC. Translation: CASSPNRAEQYF.

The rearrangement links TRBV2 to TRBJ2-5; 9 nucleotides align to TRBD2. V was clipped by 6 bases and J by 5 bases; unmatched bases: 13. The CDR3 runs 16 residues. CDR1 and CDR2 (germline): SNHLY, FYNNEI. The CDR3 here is CASRERALAGSETQYF. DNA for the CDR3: TGTGCCAGCAGAGAAAGGGCGCTAGCGGGAAGTGAGACCCAGTACTTC. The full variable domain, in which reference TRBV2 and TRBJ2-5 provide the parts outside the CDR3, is EPEVTQTPSHQVTQMGQEVILRCVPISNHLYFYWYRQILGQKVEFLVSFYNNEISEKSEIFDDQFSVERPDGSNFTLKIRSTKLEDSAMYFCASRERALAGSETQYFGPGTRLLVL.

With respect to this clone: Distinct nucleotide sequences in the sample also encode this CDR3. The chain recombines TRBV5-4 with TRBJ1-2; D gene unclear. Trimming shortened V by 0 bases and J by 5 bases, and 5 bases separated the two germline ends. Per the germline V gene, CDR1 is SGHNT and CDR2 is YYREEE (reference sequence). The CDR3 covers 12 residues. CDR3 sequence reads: CASSLEAYGYTF. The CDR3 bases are TGTGCCAGCAGCTTGGAGGCATATGGCTACACCTTC.

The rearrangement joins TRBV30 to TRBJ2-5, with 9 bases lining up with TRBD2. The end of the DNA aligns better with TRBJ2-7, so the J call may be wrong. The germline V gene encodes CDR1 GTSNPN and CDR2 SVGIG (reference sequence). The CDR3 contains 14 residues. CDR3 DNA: TGTGCCTGCATCGGACTAGCGAGCTCCTACGAGCAGTACTTC. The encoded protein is CACIGLASSYEQYF.

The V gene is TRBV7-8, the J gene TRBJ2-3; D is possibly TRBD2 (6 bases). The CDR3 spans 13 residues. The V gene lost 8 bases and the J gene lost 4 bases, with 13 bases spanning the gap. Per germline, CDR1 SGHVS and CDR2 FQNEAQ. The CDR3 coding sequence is TGTGCCAGCTGGGGAGGTTGGGCAGATACGCAGTATTTT. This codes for CASWGGWADTQYF.

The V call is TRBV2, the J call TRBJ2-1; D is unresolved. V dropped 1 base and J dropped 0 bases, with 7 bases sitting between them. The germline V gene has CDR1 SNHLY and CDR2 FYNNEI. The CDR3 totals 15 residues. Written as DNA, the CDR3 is TGTGCCAGCAGTGAAGGGTCGACCTCCTACAATGAGCAGTTCTTC. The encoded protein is CASSEGSTSYNEQFF.

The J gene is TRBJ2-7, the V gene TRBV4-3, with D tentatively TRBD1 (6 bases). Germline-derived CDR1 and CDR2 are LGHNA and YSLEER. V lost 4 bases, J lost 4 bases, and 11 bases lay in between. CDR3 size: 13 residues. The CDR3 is CASSREQGYEQYF. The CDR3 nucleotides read TGCGCCAGCAGCCGGGAGCAGGGGTACGAGCAGTACTTC.

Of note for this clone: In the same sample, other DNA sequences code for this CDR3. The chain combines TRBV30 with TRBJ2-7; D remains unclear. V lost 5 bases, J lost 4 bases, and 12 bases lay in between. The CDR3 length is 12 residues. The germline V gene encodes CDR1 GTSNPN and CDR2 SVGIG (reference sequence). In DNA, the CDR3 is TGTGCCTGGTCCCGTGGGGTATACGAGCAGTACTTC. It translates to CAWSRGVYEQYF.

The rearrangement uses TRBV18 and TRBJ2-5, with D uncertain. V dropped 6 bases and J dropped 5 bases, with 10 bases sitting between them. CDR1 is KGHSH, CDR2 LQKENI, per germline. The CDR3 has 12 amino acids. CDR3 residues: CASSTRGETQYF. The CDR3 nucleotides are TGTGCCAGCTCGACCCGTGGGGAGACCCAGTACTTC.

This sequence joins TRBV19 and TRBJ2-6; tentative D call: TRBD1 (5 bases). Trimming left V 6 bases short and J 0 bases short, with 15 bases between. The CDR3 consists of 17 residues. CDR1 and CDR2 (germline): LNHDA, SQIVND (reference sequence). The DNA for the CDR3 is TGTGCCAGTAGCTTGGGTTGGACATACTCTGGGGCCAACGTCCTGACTTTC. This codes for CASSLGWTYSGANVLTF.

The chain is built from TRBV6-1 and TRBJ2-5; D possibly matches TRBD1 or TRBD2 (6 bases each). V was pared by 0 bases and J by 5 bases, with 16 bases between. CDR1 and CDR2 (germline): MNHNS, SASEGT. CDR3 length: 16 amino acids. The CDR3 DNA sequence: TGTGCCAGCAGTGAAGCGGGGGGCCACTCGGGGGAGACCCAGTACTTC. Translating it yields CASSEAGGHSGETQYF.

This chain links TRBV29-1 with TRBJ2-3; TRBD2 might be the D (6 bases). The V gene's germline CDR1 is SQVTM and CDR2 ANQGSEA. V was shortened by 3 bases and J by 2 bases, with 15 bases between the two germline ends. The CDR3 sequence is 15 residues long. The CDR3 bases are TGCAGCGTTGATCGGGCGGGGTTTCACACAGATACGCAGTATTTT. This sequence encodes CSVDRAGFHTDTQYF.

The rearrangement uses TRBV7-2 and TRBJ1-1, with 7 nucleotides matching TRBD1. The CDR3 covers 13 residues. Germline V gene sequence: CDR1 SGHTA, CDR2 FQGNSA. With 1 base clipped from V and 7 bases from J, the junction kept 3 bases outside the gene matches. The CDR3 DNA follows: TGTGCCAGCAGCTTAGGACAGGGCTTTGAAGCTTTCTTT. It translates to CASSLGQGFEAFF.

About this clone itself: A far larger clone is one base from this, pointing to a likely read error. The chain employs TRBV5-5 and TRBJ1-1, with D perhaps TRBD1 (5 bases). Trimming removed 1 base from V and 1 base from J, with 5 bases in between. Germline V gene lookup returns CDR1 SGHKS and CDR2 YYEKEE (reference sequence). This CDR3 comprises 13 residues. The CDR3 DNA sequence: TGTGCCAGCAGCTTGCAGGGGAACACTGAAGCTTTCTTT. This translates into CASSLQGNTEAFF. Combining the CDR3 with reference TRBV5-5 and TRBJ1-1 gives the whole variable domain DAGVTQSPTHLIKTRGQQVTLRCSPISGHKSVSWYQQVLGQGPQFIFQYYEKEERGRGNFPDRFSARQFPNYSSELNVNALLLGDSALYLCASSLQGNTEAFFGQGTRLTVV.

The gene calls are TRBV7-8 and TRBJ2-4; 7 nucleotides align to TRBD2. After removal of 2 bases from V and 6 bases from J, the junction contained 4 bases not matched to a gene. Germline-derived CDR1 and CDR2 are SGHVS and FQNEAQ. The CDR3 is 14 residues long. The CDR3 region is CASSLSGGGNIQYF. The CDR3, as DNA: TGTGCCAGCAGCTTATCGGGCGGGGGAAACATTCAGTACTTC.

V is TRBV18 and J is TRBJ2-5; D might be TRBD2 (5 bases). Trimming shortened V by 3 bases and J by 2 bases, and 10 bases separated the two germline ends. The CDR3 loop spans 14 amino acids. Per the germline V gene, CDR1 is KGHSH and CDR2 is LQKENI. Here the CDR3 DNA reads TGTGCCAGCTCACCCGGGGTGATTCAAGAGACCCAGTACTTC. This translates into CASSPGVIQETQYF. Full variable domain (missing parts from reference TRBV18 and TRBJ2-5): NAGVMQNPRHLVRRRGQEARLRCSPMKGHSHVYWYRQLPEEGLKFMVYLQKENIIDESGMPKERFSAEFPKEGPSILRIQQVVRGDSAAYFCASSPGVIQETQYFGPGTRLLVL.

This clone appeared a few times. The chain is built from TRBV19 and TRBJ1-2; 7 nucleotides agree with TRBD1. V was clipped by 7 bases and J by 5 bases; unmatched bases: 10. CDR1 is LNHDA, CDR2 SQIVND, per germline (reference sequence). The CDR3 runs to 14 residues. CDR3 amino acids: CASIQDRQGYGYTF. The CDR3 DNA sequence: TGTGCCAGTATCCAAGACAGACAGGGTTATGGCTACACCTTC.

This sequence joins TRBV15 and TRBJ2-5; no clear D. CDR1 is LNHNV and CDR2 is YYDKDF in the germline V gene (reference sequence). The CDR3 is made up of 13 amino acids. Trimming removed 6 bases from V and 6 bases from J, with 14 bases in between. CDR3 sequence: CATRIWDGKTQYF. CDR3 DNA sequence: TGTGCCACCAGAATCTGGGATGGAAAGACCCAGTACTTC.

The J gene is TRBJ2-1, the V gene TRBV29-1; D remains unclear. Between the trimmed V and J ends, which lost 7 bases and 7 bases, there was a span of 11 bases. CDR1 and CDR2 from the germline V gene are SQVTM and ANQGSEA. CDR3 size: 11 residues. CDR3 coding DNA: TGCAGCGCCGGACGGGCAAATGAGCAGTTCTTC. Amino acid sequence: CSAGRANEQFF.